A single sample gave rise to the 32 T cell receptor beta chains below, sequenced in a study of cytomegalovirus exposure and HLA in healthy donors. A multiplex PCR was run with 60 Vbeta primers and 13 Jbeta primers. Repertoires were generated with immunoSEQ multiplex PCR, while TCRdb's copy carries only in-frame clones and drops some. The table records approximately 110,000 clones, around 73% of them present only once. Sequencing input: PBMCs. The source is a woman in her 30s in good health and CMV-seropositive.

V usage is TRBV2 and J usage is TRBJ1-2, with TRBD1 identical over 11 bases. The CDR3 extends over 14 amino acids. Per the germline V gene, CDR1 is SNHLY and CDR2 is FYNNEI. Trimming took 6 bases from V and 4 from J; bases not matched to a gene: 4. The CDR3 protein is CASRGQGGTYGYTF. CDR3 DNA: TGTGCCAGCAGGGGACAGGGGGGGACCTATGGCTACACCTTC.

The gene calls are TRBV2 and TRBJ2-1; tentative D call: TRBD1 (5 bases). The V gene lost 4 bases and the J gene lost 8 bases, with 18 bases spanning the gap. Per germline, CDR1 SNHLY and CDR2 FYNNEI. The CDR3 is made up of 15 amino acids. The CDR3 sequence is CASSVGALLQDEQFF. CDR3 nucleotides: TGTGCCAGCAGTGTAGGGGCCCTGCTCCAGGATGAGCAGTTCTTC.

The chain employs TRBV7-2 and TRBJ2-3; the match to TRBD2 covers 12 bases. Losses at the gene ends were 2 bases for V and 4 bases for J; bases not matched to a gene: 4. Germline loops: CDR1 SGHTA, CDR2 FQGNSA. This CDR3 region has 16 residues. CDR3 DNA sequence: TGTGCCAGCAGCTTACAGGCTAGCGGGGGGGCAGATACGCAGTATTTT. Its protein is CASSLQASGGADTQYF. Combining the CDR3 with reference TRBV7-2 and TRBJ2-3 gives the whole variable domain GAGVSQSPSNKVTEKGKDVELRCDPISGHTALYWYRQSLGQGLEFLIYFQGNSAPDKSGLPSDRFSAERTGGSVSTLTIQRTQQEDSAVYLCASSLQASGGADTQYFGPGTRLTVL.

The rearrangement uses TRBV30 and TRBJ2-1, with 11 nucleotides matching TRBD2. V lost 0 bases and J lost 0; bases outside the gene matches: 13. Per germline, CDR1 GTSNPN and CDR2 SVGIG (reference sequence). The CDR3 sequence is 20 residues long. CDR3 in DNA: TGTGCCTGGAGTGTATCGGGCCTAGCGGGGGGCAGAGACTCCTACAATGAGCAGTTCTTC. As protein: CAWSVSGLAGGRDSYNEQFF. Using reference TRBV30 and TRBJ2-1 for the parts outside the CDR3, the full variable domain is SQTIHQWPATLVQPVGSPLSLECTVEGTSNPNLYWYRQAAGRGLQLLFYSVGIGQISSEVPQNLSASRPQDRQFILSSKKLLLSDSGFYLCAWSVSGLAGGRDSYNEQFFGPGTRLTVL.

The J gene is TRBJ2-3, the V gene TRBV4-1, with TRBD2 matching over 11 bases. The CDR3 runs 17 residues. Germline loops: CDR1 MGHRA, CDR2 YSYEKL. V was pared by 1 base and J by 5 bases, with 8 bases of the junction left unmatched. As DNA, the CDR3 is TGCGCCAGCAGCCAAGCCATAGCGGGAGGGCCGGGAGATACGCAGTATTTT. It encodes CASSQAIAGGPGDTQYF.

The rearrangement links TRBV5-6 to TRBJ2-1; 11 bases are shared with TRBD2. The germline V gene encodes CDR1 SGHDT and CDR2 YYEEEE. Trimming took 3 bases from V and 5 from J; bases not matched to a gene: 13. The CDR3 covers 18 residues. CDR3 sequence: CASSWWGSTSGNNNEQFF. As DNA, the CDR3 is TGTGCCAGCAGCTGGTGGGGGTCGACTAGCGGGAACAACAATGAGCAGTTCTTC.

This chain joins TRBV7-9 and TRBJ2-7; possibly TRBD2 for D (6 bases). The CDR3 is 15 residues long. From germline, CDR1 is SEHNR and CDR2 FQNEAQ (reference sequence). V lost 5 bases and J 3 bases, leaving 17 bases between the germline ends. CDR3 bases: TGTGCCAGCAGCCCTCCCGCGGCGGGGAACTACGAGCAGTACTTC. Amino acid sequence: CASSPPAAGNYEQYF.

The rearrangement links TRBV2 to TRBJ1-4, with D possibly being TRBD1 (5 bases). Trimming pared 0 bases from V and 5 bases from J, leaving 10 bases between. In germline, CDR1 is SNHLY, CDR2 FYNNEI. This CDR3 contains 15 residues. The CDR3 DNA follows: TGTGCCAGCAGTGAAGCACGGCAGGGAAATGAAAAACTGTTTTTT. As protein: CASSEARQGNEKLFF.

V is TRBV11-2 and J is TRBJ2-4, with 7 bases that match TRBD2. Trimming took 3 bases from V and 9 from J; bases not matched to a gene: 14. The CDR3 totals 16 residues. CDR1 is SGHAT, CDR2 FQNNGV, per germline. The CDR3 sequence: CASSFVLSAGVLIQYF. CDR3 nucleotides: TGTGCCAGCAGCTTTGTCCTATCGGCGGGGGTTCTCATTCAGTACTTC.

The chain joins TRBV29-1 to TRBJ2-1; a weak D match, TRBD2 (5 bases). Per the germline V gene, CDR1 is SQVTM and CDR2 is ANQGSEA. The CDR3 covers 14 residues. The V gene lost 3 bases and the J gene lost 0 bases, with 9 bases spanning the gap. The CDR3 sequence is CSVDGRDSYNEQFF. Here the CDR3 DNA reads TGCAGCGTTGATGGACGGGACTCCTACAATGAGCAGTTCTTC.

The chain uses TRBV2 and TRBJ2-1; 7 bases match TRBD1. This CDR3 has 12 residues. The germline V gene has CDR1 SNHLY and CDR2 FYNNEI. V gave up 8 bases and J gave up 2 bases; unmatched junction bases: 0. The CDR3 here is CASGTAYNEQFF. CDR3 sequence (DNA): TGTGCCAGCGGGACAGCCTACAATGAGCAGTTCTTC.

This clone turned up a few times. The V gene is TRBV14, the J gene TRBJ2-1; D perhaps matches TRBD2 (5 bases). Per germline, CDR1 SGHDN and CDR2 FVKESK. The CDR3 spans 13 residues. V dropped 5 bases and J dropped 9 bases, with 14 bases sitting between them. CDR3 nucleotide sequence: TGTGCCAGCAGCAGCAACGGGGTAGGTGAGCAGTTCTTC. It translates to CASSSNGVGEQFF.

This chain connects TRBV10-3 to TRBJ2-5, with 8 nucleotides matching TRBD1. Per germline, CDR1 ENHRY and CDR2 SYGVKD. The CDR3 sequence is 14 residues long. The V segment lost 4 bases and the J segment 4 bases; nucleotides outside the gene matches: 5. The CDR3, as DNA: TGTGCCATCAGTGGGACAGGGAGCGGAGAGACCCAGTACTTC. It encodes CAISGTGSGETQYF.

The V gene is TRBV6-4, the J gene TRBJ2-3; possibly TRBD1 for D (6 bases). The CDR3 extends over 15 amino acids. V was cut by 6 bases and J by 0 bases, with 13 bases left in between. CDR1 and CDR2 from the germline V gene are MRHNA and SNTAGT. The CDR3 nucleotides read TGTGCCAGCAGAAGACAGGAAAGTAGCACAGATACGCAGTATTTT. Its protein is CASRRQESSTDTQYF.

The chain has TRBV10-3 and TRBJ2-2; TRBD2 aligns across 9 bases. In germline, CDR1 is ENHRY, CDR2 SYGVKD. V shed 7 bases and J 2 bases; nucleotides not matched to a gene: 8. The CDR3 consists of 16 residues. The CDR3 reads CAITNIAGVNTGELFF. The CDR3 coding sequence is TGTGCCATCACCAATATAGCGGGGGTTAACACCGGGGAGCTGTTTTTT.

The chain combines TRBV9 with TRBJ2-1, with TRBD2 identical over 8 bases. CDR1 and CDR2 from the germline V gene are SGDLS and YYNGEE. This CDR3 contains 15 residues. Losses at the gene ends were 6 bases for V and 4 bases for J; bases not matched to a gene: 9. As DNA, the CDR3 is TGTGCCAGCACCTCCGGTAGCGGGGTTTACAATGAGCAGTTCTTC. Translating gives CASTSGSGVYNEQFF. The full variable domain, its missing parts supplied by reference TRBV9 and TRBJ2-1, is DSGVTQTPKHLITATGQRVTLRCSPRSGDLSVYWYQQSLDQGLQFLIQYYNGEERAKGNILERFSAQQFPDLHSELNLSSLELGDSALYFCASTSGSGVYNEQFFGPGTRLTVL.

CDR3 in amino acids: CASSFDSRNSPLHF. CDR3 DNA sequence: TGTGCCAGCAGCTTCGACAGCAGGAATTCACCCCTCCACTTT. The chain carries TRBV7-3 and TRBJ1-6, with D possibly matching TRBD1 (5 bases). Germline values: CDR1 SGHTA, CDR2 FQGTGA. V was trimmed by 3 bases and J by 7 bases, leaving 10 bases between them. CDR3 length: 14 residues.

V usage is TRBV14 and J usage is TRBJ2-1; no clear D gene. The CDR3 is 14 amino acids. V lost 2 bases, J lost 4 bases, and 9 bases lay in between. Germline V gene sequence: CDR1 SGHDN, CDR2 FVKESK. Here the CDR3 reads CASSQISTYNEQFF. CDR3 sequence (DNA): TGTGCCAGCAGCCAAATTAGTACGTACAATGAGCAGTTCTTC.

The V and J genes are TRBV6-4 and TRBJ2-1; the D gene is possibly TRBD2 (6 bases). The germline gives CDR1 MRHNA, CDR2 SNTAGT. The length of the CDR3 is 13 residues. V was trimmed by 3 bases and J by 8 bases, leaving 11 bases between them. CDR3 residues: CASSDDGSYEQFF. CDR3 nucleotide sequence: TGTGCCAGCAGTGATGACGGGAGTTATGAGCAGTTCTTC.

The chain employs TRBV14 and TRBJ2-3, with TRBD2 identical over 8 bases. CDR3 length: 13 residues. Germline CDR1 is SGHDN and CDR2 is FVKESK. The V gene end was trimmed by 3 bases and the J gene end by 10 bases; junction bases not matched to a gene: 6. CDR3 protein: CASSQGLGMAQYF. Written as DNA, the CDR3 is TGTGCCAGCAGCCAGGGACTAGGGATGGCGCAGTATTTT.

J is TRBJ1-2 and V is TRBV19; TRBD1 might be the D (5 bases). Deletions cut 8 bases from V and 2 bases from J, with 15 bases between. The CDR3 spans 14 residues. CDR1 and CDR2 (germline): LNHDA, SQIVND (reference sequence). The CDR3 region is CASDPRGSNYGYTF. CDR3 sequence (DNA): TGTGCCAGTGACCCTCGGGGGTCAAACTATGGCTACACCTTC.

There are a few counts of this clone. This sequence joins TRBV6-6 and TRBJ2-7; tentative D call: TRBD1 (5 bases). The CDR3 covers 11 residues. The germline CDR1 and CDR2 sequences are MNHNY and SVGAGI (reference sequence). V was cut by 3 bases and J by 10 bases, with 10 bases left in between. This CDR3 reads CASSYLDSQYF. The CDR3 DNA reads as TGTGCCAGCAGTTATCTCGACAGCCAGTACTTC.

The CDR3 sequence is CASRPLAGTPGEQFF. The CDR3 DNA is TGTGCCAGCAGACCGCTAGCGGGAACGCCCGGTGAGCAGTTCTTC. The chain recombines TRBV6-6 with TRBJ2-1; 9 bases agree with TRBD2. CDR1 and CDR2 from the germline V gene are MNHNY and SVGAGI (reference sequence). This CDR3 spans 15 amino acids. Trimming took 6 bases from V and 9 from J; bases not matched to a gene: 12.

This chain uses TRBV5-4 with TRBJ2-1; D call uncertain. The CDR3 spans 11 residues. Trimming removed 1 base at V and 8 bases at J, with 4 bases between. Per the germline V gene, CDR1 is SGHNT and CDR2 is YYREEE (reference sequence). CDR3 bases: TGTGCCAGCAGCTTGTTCTATGAGCAGTTCTTC. This gives the protein CASSLFYEQFF.

As DNA, the CDR3 is TGTGCCATCAGGGACACAGGGGTGGACACTGAAGCTTTCTTT. Its translation is CAIRDTGVDTEAFF. The chain is built from TRBV10-3 and TRBJ1-1; 7 bases fit TRBD1. CDR1 is ENHRY and CDR2 is SYGVKD in the germline V gene. Unmatched junction bases numbered 7, after V lost 6 bases and J lost 3 bases. The CDR3 has 14 residues.

The chain joins TRBV29-1 to TRBJ2-7, with D perhaps matching TRBD1 (6 bases). This CDR3 contains 11 residues. Trimming stripped 4 bases from V and 5 bases from J, with 9 bases between. The germline V gene has CDR1 SQVTM and CDR2 ANQGSEA. CDR3: CSVAGAHEQYF. The CDR3 nucleotides read TGCAGCGTTGCAGGGGCCCACGAGCAGTACTTC.

The chain carries TRBV5-1 and TRBJ2-2; the D gene is possibly TRBD2 (6 bases). This CDR3 contains 16 residues. The germline V gene has CDR1 SGHRS and CDR2 YFSETQ. Trimming shortened V by 4 bases and J by 6 bases, and 19 bases separated the two germline ends. Here the CDR3 DNA reads TGCGCCAGCAGCGCCGGGACTCCAGACGTCGCCGGGGAGCTGTTTTTT. Protein product: CASSAGTPDVAGELFF.

To note about this clone: One end of the junction varies from germline; a read error may be responsible. The J gene is TRBJ1-2, the V gene TRBV7-9; D is perhaps TRBD1 (6 bases). This CDR3 spans 13 amino acids. In germline, CDR1 is SEHNR, CDR2 FQNEAQ (reference sequence). CDR3 sequence: CSSSTQQGSSYTF. The CDR3 bases are TGTTCCAGCAGCACTCAACAGGGTAGCAGCTACACCTTC.

This clone is a singleton in its sample. V usage is TRBV6-6 and J usage is TRBJ1-2; TRBD1 is a possible D gene (5 bases). The CDR3 extends over 12 amino acids. Germline V CDR1 and CDR2: MNHNY, SVGAGI (reference sequence). V shed 7 bases and J shed 3 bases, with 9 bases lying between them. The CDR3 nucleotides are TGTGCCAGCAAGACGGGGGACTATGGCTACACCTTC. Protein: CASKTGDYGYTF.

The V call is TRBV11-3, the J call TRBJ2-2; TRBD2 agrees at 10 bases. The CDR3 runs to 16 residues. Germline V gene sequence: CDR1 SGHNT, CDR2 YENEEA. The V segment lost 2 bases and the J segment 7 bases; nucleotides outside the gene matches: 7. The CDR3 DNA sequence: TGTGCCAGCAGCTTAAGCGTAGCGGGGGGAGTCGGGGAGCTGTTTTTT. This gives the protein CASSLSVAGGVGELFF.

J is TRBJ2-7 and V is TRBV27; D may be TRBD2 (6 bases). The V and J ends lost 6 bases and 1 base respectively, with 16 bases between them. The CDR3 sequence is 15 residues long. Germline-derived CDR1 and CDR2 are MNHEY and SMNVEV (reference sequence). In DNA, the CDR3 is TGTGCCAGCAGCCCCCGGGACTCTTATTCCTACGAGCAGTACTTC. Amino acids: CASSPRDSYSYEQYF.

This clone was found a few times. The chain uses TRBV7-8 and TRBJ2-7; D is undetermined. This CDR3 has 13 residues. Germline lookup yields CDR1 SGHVS and CDR2 FQNEAQ. Trimming cost V 9 bases and J 0 bases, with 12 bases left between them. CDR3 bases: TGTGCCAGTCACGCCCCGAGCTCCTACGAGCAGTACTTC. Encoded protein: CASHAPSSYEQYF.